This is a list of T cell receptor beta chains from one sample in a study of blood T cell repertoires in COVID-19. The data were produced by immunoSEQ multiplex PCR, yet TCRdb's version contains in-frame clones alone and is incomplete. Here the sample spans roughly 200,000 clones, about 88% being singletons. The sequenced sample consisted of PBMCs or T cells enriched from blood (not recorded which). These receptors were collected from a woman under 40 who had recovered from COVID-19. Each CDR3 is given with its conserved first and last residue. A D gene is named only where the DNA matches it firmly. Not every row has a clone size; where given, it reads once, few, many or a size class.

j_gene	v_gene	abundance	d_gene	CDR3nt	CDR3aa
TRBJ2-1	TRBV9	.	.	TGTGCCAGCAGCGTAGTTTCGGGGAGCTCCTACAATGAGCAGTTCTTC	CASSVVSGSSYNEQFF
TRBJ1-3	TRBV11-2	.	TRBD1	TGTGCCAGCAGCTTAGGCAGGGGGTCTGGAAACACCATATATTTT	CASSLGRGSGNTIYF
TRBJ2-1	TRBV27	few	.	TGTGCCAGCAGTTTGCGGGACAATGAGCAGTTCTTC	CASSLRDNEQFF
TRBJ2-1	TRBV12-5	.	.	TGTGCTAGTGGTTTGGTACAGTACTCCTACAATGAGCAGTTCTTC	CASGLVQYSYNEQFF
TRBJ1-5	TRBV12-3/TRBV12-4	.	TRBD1	TGTGCCAGCAGCCGACAGGGGTATCAGCCCCAGCATTTT	CASSRQGYQPQHF
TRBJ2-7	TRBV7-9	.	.	TGTGCCAGCAGCTTATCAGGACAGTACTACGAGCAGTACTTC	CASSLSGQYYEQYF
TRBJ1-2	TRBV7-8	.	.	TGTGCCAGCAGCTTAGTAGCCGGAGGAAACTATGGCTACACCTTC	CASSLVAGGNYGYTF
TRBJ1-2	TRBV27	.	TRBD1	TGTGCCAGCTGCCAAACCTTTGACAGGGGTCGATCGGACTATGGCTACACCTTC	CASCQTFDRGRSDYGYTF
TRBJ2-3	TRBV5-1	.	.	TGCGCCAGCAGCTTGGTCGCTAGCGACACAGATACGCAGTATTTT	CASSLVASDTDTQYF
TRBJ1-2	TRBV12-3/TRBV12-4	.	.	TGTGCCAGCAGTCCGCGGGGAAAGGGTGGCTACACCTTC	CASSPRGKGGYTF
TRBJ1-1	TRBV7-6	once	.	TGTGCCAGCAGCTCTCTTGAGAAAGAGGGCACTGAAGCTTTCTTT	CASSSLEKEGTEAFF
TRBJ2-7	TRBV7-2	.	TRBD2	TGTGCCAGCAGCTTAGAGCCTCGACTAGCGGGGGGGCGCCGAGAGTACTTC	CASSLEPRLAGGRREYF
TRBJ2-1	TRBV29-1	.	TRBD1	TGCAGCGGTAGACAGGGTTCAGGTGAGCAGTTCTTC	CSGRQGSGEQFF
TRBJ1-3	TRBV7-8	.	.	TGTGCCAGCAGCTTAGGAAGAACAGGCACTGGAAACACCATATATTTT	CASSLGRTGTGNTIYF
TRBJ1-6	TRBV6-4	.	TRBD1	TGTGCCAGCAAGGGACAGAATAATTCACCCCTCCACTTT	CASKGQNNSPLHF
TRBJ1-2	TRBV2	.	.	TGTGCCAGCAGTTATCAGGGGAACTATGGCTACACCTTC	CASSYQGNYGYTF
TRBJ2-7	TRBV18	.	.	TGTGCCAGCTCACCTCTTGGCGGGGTCACCTACGAGCAGTACTTC	CASSPLGGVTYEQYF
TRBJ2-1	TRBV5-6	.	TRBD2	TGTGCCAGCAGCGCGGGGGACAATGAGCAGTTCTTC	CASSAGDNEQFF
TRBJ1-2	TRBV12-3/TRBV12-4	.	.	TGTGCCAGCAGTCGGGGGACCGACGGCTACACCTTC	CASSRGTDGYTF